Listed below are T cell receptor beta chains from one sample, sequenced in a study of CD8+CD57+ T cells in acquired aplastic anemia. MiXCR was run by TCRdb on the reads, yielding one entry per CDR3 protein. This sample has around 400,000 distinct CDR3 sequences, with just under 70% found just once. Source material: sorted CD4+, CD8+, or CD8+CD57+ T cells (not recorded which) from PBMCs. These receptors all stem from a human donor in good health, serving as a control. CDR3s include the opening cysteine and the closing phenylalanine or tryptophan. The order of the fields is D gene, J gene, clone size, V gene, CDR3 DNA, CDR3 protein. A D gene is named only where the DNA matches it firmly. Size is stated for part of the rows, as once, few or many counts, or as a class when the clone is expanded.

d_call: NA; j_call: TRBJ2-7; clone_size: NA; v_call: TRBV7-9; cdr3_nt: TGTGCCAGCAGCAGAACAGCCTACGAGCAGTACTTC; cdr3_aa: CASSRTAYEQYF
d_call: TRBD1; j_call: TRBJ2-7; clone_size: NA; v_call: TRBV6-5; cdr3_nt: TGTGCCAGCAGCTTAAAACCAGGGGGAAGATACTACGAGCAGTACTTC; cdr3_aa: CASSLKPGGRYYEQYF
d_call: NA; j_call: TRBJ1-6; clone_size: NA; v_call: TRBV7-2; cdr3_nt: TGTGCCAGCAGCTTAGAACGGTCCTACGAGCAGTACTTCCTCCACTTT; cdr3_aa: CASSLERSYEQYFLHF
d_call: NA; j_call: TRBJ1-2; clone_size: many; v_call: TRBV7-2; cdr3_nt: TGTGCCAGCAGCCAGGTTGGAACCGCACACGGCTACACCTTC; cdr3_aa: CASSQVGTAHGYTF
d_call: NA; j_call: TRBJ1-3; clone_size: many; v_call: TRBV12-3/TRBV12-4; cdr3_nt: TGTGCCAGCAGACCCATACTCCGGGACCCGTTAAACACCATATATTTT; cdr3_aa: CASRPILRDPLNTIYF
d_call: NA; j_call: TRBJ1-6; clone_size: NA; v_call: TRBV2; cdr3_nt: TGTGCCAGCAGTATAACGTATTCACCCCTCCACTTT; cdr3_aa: CASSITYSPLHF
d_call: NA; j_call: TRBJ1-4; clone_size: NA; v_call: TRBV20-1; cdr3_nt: TGCAGTGCTAGTAAAGGGAGTACTAATGAAAAACTGTTTTTT; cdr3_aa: CSASKGSTNEKLFF
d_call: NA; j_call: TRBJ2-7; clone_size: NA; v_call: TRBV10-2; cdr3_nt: TGCGCCAGCAGTGAAGGGAAATCCTACGAGCAGTACTTC; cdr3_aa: CASSEGKSYEQYF
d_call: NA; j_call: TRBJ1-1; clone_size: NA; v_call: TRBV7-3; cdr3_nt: TGTGCCAGCAGCGCAGGAGGGGGGGCCGGGGAAGCTTTCTTT; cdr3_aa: CASSAGGGAGEAFF
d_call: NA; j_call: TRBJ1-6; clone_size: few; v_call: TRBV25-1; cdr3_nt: TGTGCCTGCGGTGAGGCGGGACACTCCTATAATTCACCCCTCCACTTT; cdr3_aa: CACGEAGHSYNSPLHF
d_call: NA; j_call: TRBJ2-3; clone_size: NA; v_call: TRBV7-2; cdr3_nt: TGTGCCAGCAGCCCAGCGCAGAAACCCACAGATACGCAGTATTTT; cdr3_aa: CASSPAQKPTDTQYF
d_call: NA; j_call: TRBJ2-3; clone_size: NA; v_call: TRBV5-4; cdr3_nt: TGTGCCAGCAGCTTAGTGGCTGGGGGCGATACGCAGTATTTT; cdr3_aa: CASSLVAGGDTQYF
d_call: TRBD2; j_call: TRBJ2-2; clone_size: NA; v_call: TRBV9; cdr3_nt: TGTGCCAGCAGCGGAGGAGCGGGGGGCGGGGAGCTGTTTTTT; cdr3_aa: CASSGGAGGGELFF
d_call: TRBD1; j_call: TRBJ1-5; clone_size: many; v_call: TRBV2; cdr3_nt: TGTGCCAGCAGTGTCCGGACAGGGAATCAGCCCCAGCATTTT; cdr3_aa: CASSVRTGNQPQHF
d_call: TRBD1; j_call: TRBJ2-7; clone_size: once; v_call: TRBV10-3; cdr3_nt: TGTGCCAGCAGCTATAGCCAGGGGGACGTCAGCGGGCAGTACTTC; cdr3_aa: CASSYSQGDVSGQYF
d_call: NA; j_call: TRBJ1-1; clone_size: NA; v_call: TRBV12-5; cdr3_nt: TGTGCTAGTGGTTTAAGGTCGGCGAACACTGAAGCTTTCTTT; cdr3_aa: CASGLRSANTEAFF
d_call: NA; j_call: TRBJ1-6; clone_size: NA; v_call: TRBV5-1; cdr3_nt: TGCGCCAGCAGCTTGGGGGGGGACACTGAACCCCTCCACTTT; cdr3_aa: CASSLGGDTEPLHF
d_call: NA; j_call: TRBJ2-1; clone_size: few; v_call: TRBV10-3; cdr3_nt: TGTGCCAGCAGTGAACGTCCAGCCTCCTACAATGAGCAGTTCTTC; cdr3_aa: CASSERPASYNEQFF
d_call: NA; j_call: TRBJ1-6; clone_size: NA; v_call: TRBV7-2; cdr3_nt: TGTGCCAGCAGCTTAGATCCCAGGGGACCCCTCCACTTT; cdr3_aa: CASSLDPRGPLHF
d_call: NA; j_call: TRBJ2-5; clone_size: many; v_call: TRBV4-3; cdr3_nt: TGCGCCAGCAGCCAAGATTCATGGGAAGAGACCCAGTACTTC; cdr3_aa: CASSQDSWEETQYF
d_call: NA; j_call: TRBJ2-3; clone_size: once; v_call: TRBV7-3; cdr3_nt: TGTGCCAGCAGCGTAGGCCAGGGGCGGGGTACGAAGTATTTT; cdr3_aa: CASSVGQGRGTKYF
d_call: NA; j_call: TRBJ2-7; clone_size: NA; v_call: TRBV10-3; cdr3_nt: TGTGCCACCCTTCAGACGGAGAGCAATCAGCCGCAGTACTTC; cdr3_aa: CATLQTESNQPQYF
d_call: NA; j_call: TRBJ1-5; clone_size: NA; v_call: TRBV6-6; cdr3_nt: TGTGCCAGCAAAGGAGTTCAGCTCCAGCATTTT; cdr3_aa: CASKGVQLQHF
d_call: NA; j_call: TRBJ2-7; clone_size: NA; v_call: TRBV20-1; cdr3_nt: NA; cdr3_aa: CSAGVRAVLQYF
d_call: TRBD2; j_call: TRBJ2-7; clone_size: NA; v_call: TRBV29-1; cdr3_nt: TGCAGCGTTGTCGGGGGGGGGGTCGAGCAGTACTTC; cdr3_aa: CSVVGGGVEQYF
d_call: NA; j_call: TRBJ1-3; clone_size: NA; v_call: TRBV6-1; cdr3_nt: TGTGCCAGCCAACCTGGGGATACGGGGGCTGGAAACACCATATATTTT; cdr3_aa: CASQPGDTGAGNTIYF
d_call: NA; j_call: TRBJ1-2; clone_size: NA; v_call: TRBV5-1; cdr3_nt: TGCGCCAGCAGCGTGGGGACTACAGAACACTATGGCTACACCTTC; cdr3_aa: CASSVGTTEHYGYTF
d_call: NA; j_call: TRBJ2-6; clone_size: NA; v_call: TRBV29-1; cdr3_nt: TGCAGCGCACAGGGAGGCTCTGGGGCCAGCGTCCTGACTTTC; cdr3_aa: CSAQGGSGASVLTF
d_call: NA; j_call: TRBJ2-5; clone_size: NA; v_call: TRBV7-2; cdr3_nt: TGTGCCAGCAGCTTAGAGTACCGCCAGGAGCAGTTCTTGTACTTC; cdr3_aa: CASSLEYRQEQFLYF
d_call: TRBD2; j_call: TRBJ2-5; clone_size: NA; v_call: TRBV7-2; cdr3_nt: TGTGCCAGCAGCTTAGCGTTCGGGGGGTCAGACTACACCCAGTACTTC; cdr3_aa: CASSLAFGGSDYTQYF
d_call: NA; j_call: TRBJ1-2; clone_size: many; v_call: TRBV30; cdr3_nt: TGTGCCGGGAGCCCGGGGGGGACATTCACCGGCTACACCTTC; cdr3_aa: CAGSPGGTFTGYTF
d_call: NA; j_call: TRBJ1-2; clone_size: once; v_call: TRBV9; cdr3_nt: TGTGCCAGCAGCGTAGTTAGCGGCGCGCTTGGAGAGACCTTC; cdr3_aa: CASSVVSGALGETF
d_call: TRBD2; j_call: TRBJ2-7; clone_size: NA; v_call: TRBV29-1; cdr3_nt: TGCAGCGTTGGGGCTAGCGGGGGGGCCTACGAGCAGTACTTC; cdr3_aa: CSVGASGGAYEQYF
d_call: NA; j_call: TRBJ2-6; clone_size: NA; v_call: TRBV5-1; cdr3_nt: TGCGCCAGCAGCAACCGGGACGTAGACTCCAACGTCCTGACTTTC; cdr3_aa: CASSNRDVDSNVLTF
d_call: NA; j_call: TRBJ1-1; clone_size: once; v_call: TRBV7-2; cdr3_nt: TGTGCCAGCAGCTTAGAAGTTCGGGTGACTGAAGCTTTCTTT; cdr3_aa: CASSLEVRVTEAFF
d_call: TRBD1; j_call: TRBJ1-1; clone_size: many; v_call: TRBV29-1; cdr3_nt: TGCAGCGCCTCGACAGGGGGCATCACTGAAGCTTTCTTT; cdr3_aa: CSASTGGITEAFF
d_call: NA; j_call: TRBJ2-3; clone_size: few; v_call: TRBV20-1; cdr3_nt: TGCAGTGCTAGAGTAACTTGCGGGGGCACGGATACGCAGTATTTT; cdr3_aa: CSARVTCGGTDTQYF
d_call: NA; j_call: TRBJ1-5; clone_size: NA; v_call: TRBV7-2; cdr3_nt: TGTGCCAGCAGCCAAGGGATTTCATGGAGCAATCAGCCCCAGCATTTT; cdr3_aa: CASSQGISWSNQPQHF
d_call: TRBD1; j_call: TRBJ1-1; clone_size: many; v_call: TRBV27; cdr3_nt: TGTGCCAGCAGCCTCCTACAGGGGGACACTGAAGCTTTCTTT; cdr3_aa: CASSLLQGDTEAFF
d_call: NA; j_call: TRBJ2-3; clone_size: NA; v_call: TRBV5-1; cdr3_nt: TGTGCCAGCAGTTCGACGGGGCCGAGTTCTACGCAGTATTTT; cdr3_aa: CASSSTGPSSTQYF
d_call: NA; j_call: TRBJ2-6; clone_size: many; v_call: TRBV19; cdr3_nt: TGTGCCAGTAGTACCACTATAACTGGGGCCAACGTCCTGACTTTC; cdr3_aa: CASSTTITGANVLTF
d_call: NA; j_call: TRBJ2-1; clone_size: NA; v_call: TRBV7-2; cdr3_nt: TGTGCCAGCAGCCCGAATCAGGGGGGGGACAATCAGCAGTTCTTC; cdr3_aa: CASSPNQGGDNQQFF
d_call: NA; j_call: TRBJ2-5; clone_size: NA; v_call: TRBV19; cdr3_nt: TGTGCCAGTAACCCAACAGGGAAGGAGGAGACCCAGTACTTC; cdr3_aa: CASNPTGKEETQYF
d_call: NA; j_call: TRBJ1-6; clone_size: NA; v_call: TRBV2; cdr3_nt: TGTGCCAGCATAGCAGCGAATCTTGCAAACCTCCACTTT; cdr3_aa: CASIAANLANLHF
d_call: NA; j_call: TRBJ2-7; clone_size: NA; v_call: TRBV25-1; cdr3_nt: TGTGCCAGGAGTCCGACGGCCGCACACGCTGATGAGCAGTACTTC; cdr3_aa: CARSPTAAHADEQYF
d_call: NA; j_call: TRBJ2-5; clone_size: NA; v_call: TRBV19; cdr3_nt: TGTGCCAGTAGTATCGGAATCGGGAGGATGGACAGGGAGGACGGAGGGGAGACCCAGTACTTC; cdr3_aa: CASSIGIGRMDREDGGETQYF
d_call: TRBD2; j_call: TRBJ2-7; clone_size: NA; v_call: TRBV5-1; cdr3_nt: TGCGCCAGCAGCCTTGGACTAGCGGGGGGGATTTCCTACGAGCAGTACTTC; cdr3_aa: CASSLGLAGGISYEQYF
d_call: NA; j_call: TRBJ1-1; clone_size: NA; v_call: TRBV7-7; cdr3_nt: TGTGCCAGCAGTACGACTAGGGGCATTGAAGCTTTCTTT; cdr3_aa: CASSTTRGIEAFF
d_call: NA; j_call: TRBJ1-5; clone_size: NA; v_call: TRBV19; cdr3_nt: TGTGCCAGTAGTATAACCGGGACGGGGAATCAGCCCCAGCATTTT; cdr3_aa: CASSITGTGNQPQHF
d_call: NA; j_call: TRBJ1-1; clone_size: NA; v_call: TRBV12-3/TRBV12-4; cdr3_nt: TGTGCCAGCAGCACATTCGGGTCGGGGAACACTGAAGCTTTCTTT; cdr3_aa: CASSTFGSGNTEAFF